This T cell receptor (beta chain) stems from a study of T cell responses to AZD1222 COVID-19 vaccine. Whole-study results and caveats: Vaccine-associated CD4 TCRs spanned spike, dominant at 160-218 and 743-854. Repertoire samples came only from after the peak T cell response. Only six or seven AZD1222 recipients tested seropositive at baseline. Breadth and depth of Spike-specific TCRs rose after two AZD1222 doses.

A word on this clone: Its target is not known.

Clones were sequenced by immunoSEQ multiplex PCR, and TCRdb holds only the in-frame ones, with some missing. The table includes over 100,000 clones, 91% detected once. The CDR3 extends over 16 amino acids. Germline V gives CDR1 LNHDA, CDR2 SQIVND (reference sequence). V dropped 3 bases and J dropped 0; count of bases not matched to a gene: 5. This sequence was found in an adult in good health. Material: peripheral blood, obtained on day 0 of AZD1222 vaccination. V and J are TRBV19 and TRBJ1-5; 7 nucleotides match TRBD1. The CDR3, as DNA: TGTGCCAGTAGTATCGGGACAGAACTTAGCAATCAGCCCCAGCATTTT. Encoded protein: CASSIGTELSNQPQHF.